A selection of T cell receptor beta chains follows, all from one sample in a study of shared clonotypes between healthy human individuals. The data were produced by immunoSEQ multiplex PCR, yet TCRdb's version contains in-frame clones alone and is incomplete. The sample shows about 1 million clones, 75% to 85% of them seen only once. The sample was memory CD4+ T cells from PBMCs. Receptor source: a man younger than 35 in good health. Some clones in this sample may be carry-over from other donors' samples. CDR3s include the opening cysteine and the closing phenylalanine or tryptophan. D genes are given only for firm matches. Part of the rows lack a size; the others show once, few, many or a class for expanded clones.

v_call	clone_size	d_call	cdr3_length	j_call	cdr3_nt	cdr3_aa
TRBV11-2	-	-	14	TRBJ2-7	TGTGCCAGCAGCTTAGCGACGGTGGCCTACGAGCAGTACTTC	CASSLATVAYEQYF
TRBV19	-	TRBD1	15	TRBJ2-7	TGTGCCAGTAGAGAACCCGGGACAGGGGGCGACGAGCAGTACTTC	CASREPGTGGDEQYF
TRBV9	few	-	15	TRBJ1-2	TGTGCCAGCAGCGTAGATCCAGGGACCAACTATGGCTACACCTTC	CASSVDPGTNYGYTF
TRBV19	-	TRBD1	13	TRBJ1-2	TGTGCCACCATTAAACAGGGGGCAGATGGCTACACCTTC	CATIKQGADGYTF
TRBV10-3	-	-	12	TRBJ2-7	TGTGCCATGGGGGGCACCTCCTACGAGCAGTACTTC	CAMGGTSYEQYF
TRBV6-5	-	TRBD2	16	TRBJ2-2	TGTGCCAGCAGTTACAGGGGACTAGCGACGGGGGGGGAGCTGTTTTTT	CASSYRGLATGGELFF
TRBV5-8	-	TRBD1	16	TRBJ2-1	TGTGCCAGCACTGCCCCCGGGACAGGGGGCTACAATGAGCAGTTCTTC	CASTAPGTGGYNEQFF
TRBV7-2	-	-	14	TRBJ2-1	TGTGCCAGCAGCTTAACCCCGGGACTCCCATGGCAGTTCTTC	CASSLTPGLPWQFF
TRBV5-1	-	-	13	TRBJ2-3	TGCGCCAGCAGCTTATCGGTCGCAGATACGCAGTATTTT	CASSLSVADTQYF
TRBV7-8	-	TRBD1	12	TRBJ1-1	TGTGCCAGCAGCCAGGGGGCGACTGAAGCTTTCTTT	CASSQGATEAFF
TRBV18	-	-	15	TRBJ1-1	TGTGCCAGCTCACCTTACAGTGAAATTAACACTGAAGCTTTCTTT	CASSPYSEINTEAFF
TRBV28	-	TRBD2	16	TRBJ2-1	TGTGCCAGCAGTAAGACTAGCGCGAAGAAAAACAATGAGCAGTTCTTC	CASSKTSAKKNNEQFF